The sequence of this TCR beta chain was determined in a study of radiation and T cells in renal cell carcinoma. Points from the study as a whole: Pretreatment tumor biopsies were lacking, so baseline clonotypes are unknown.

Only in-frame clones appear in the TCRdb table, and some are missing; sequencing was by immunoSEQ multiplex PCR. The sample shows about 59,000 clones, roughly three quarters of them seen only once. A few counts support this clone. As yet, its antigen is unknown. Trimming pared 1 base from V and 3 bases from J, leaving 12 bases between. The CDR3 runs 14 residues. Germline V CDR1 and CDR2: GTSNPN, SVGIG (reference sequence). Described time point: baseline pretreatment blood. The treatment here: 15 Gy SBRT to primary tumor, nephrectomy 4 weeks later. The tumor was a clear cell renal cell carcinoma. The clonotype comes from a man in his sixties with renal cell carcinoma. The chain links TRBV30 to TRBJ1-2; D is uncertain. The input for sequencing was blood, taken from a patient whose treatment included radiotherapy and nephrectomy. CDR3 in amino acids: CAWSEVDGYYGYTF. CDR3 DNA: TGTGCCTGGAGTGAAGTGGACGGATACTATGGCTACACCTTC.